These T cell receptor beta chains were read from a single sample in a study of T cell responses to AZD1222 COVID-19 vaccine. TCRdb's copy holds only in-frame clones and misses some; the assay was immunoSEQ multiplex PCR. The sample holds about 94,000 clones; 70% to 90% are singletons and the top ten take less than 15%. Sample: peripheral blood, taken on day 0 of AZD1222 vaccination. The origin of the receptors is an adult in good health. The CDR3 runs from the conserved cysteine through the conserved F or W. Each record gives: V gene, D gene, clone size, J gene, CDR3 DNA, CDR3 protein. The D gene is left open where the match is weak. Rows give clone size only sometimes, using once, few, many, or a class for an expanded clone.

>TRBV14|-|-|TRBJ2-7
TGTGCCAGCAGCCAAGATCGTTGGCCGGAGAGCTCCTACGAGCAGTACTTC
CASSQDRWPESSYEQYF
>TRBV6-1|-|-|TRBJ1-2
TGTGCCAGCAGTGAAGGGATTTCGGGTCACAGGGACGGCTACACCTTC
CASSEGISGHRDGYTF
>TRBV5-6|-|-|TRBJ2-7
TGTGCCAGCAGCTTCGCTAGCTCCTACGAGCAGTACTTC
CASSFASSYEQYF
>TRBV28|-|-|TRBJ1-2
TGTGCCAGCAGTTTCGTCACCAGGGGAAGCTATGGCTACACCTTC
CASSFVTRGSYGYTF
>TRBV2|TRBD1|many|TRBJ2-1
TGTGCCAGCAGTGGTAGACAGGGGGCTGTGAATGAGCAGTTCTTC
CASSGRQGAVNEQFF
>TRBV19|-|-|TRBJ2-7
TGTGCCAGTAGTATAGGGACCATCTCCTACGAGCAGTACTTC
CASSIGTISYEQYF
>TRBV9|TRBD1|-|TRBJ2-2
TGTGCCAGCAGCCCGAGGGCCCCAGGGGGCGTAGGTCAACACACCGGGGAGCTGTTTTTT
CASSPRAPGGVGQHTGELFF
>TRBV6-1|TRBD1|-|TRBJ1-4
TGTGCCAGCACCATAACCTCGACAGGGAATGAAAAACTGTTTTTT
CASTITSTGNEKLFF
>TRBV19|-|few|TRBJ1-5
TGTGCCAGTAGTATGGGGGCCAAGGAGCCCCAGCATTTT
CASSMGAKEPQHF
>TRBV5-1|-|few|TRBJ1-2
TGCGCCAGCAGCTTATATTATGAAGGGGGCTACACCTTC
CASSLYYEGGYTF
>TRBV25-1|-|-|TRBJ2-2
TGTGCCAGCAGAGGTGCTCAGAACACCGGGGAGCTGTTTTTT
CASRGAQNTGELFF
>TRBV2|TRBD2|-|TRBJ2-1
TGTGCCAGCAACAGTGGGGGACTAGCGGCCAGAAGGGGAAATGAGCAGTTCTTC
CASNSGGLAARRGNEQFF
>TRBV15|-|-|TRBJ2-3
TGTGCCACCAGCAGAGATCGAAGGCGGGTCACAGATACGCAGTATTTT
CATSRDRRRVTDTQYF
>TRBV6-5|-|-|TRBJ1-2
TGTGCCAGCAGTACCGGAGGGGGGATCCATGGCTACACCTTC
CASSTGGGIHGYTF
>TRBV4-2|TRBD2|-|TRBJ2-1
TGTGCCAGCAGCCAAGCGGGAGCGGGGGGGCCCAGAAACAATGAGCAGTTCTTC
CASSQAGAGGPRNNEQFF
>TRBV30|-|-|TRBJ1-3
TGTGCCTGGAGCGCCCGGGGCTCTGGAAACACCATATATTTT
CAWSARGSGNTIYF
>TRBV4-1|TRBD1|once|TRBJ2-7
TGCGCCAGCAGCCGGACGGGGACAGGGGTCTACGAGCAGTACTTC
CASSRTGTGVYEQYF
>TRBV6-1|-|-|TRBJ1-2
TGTGCCAGCAGTGAACGGGGCGGAACTAACTATGGCTACACCTTC
CASSERGGTNYGYTF
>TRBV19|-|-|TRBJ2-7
TGTGCCAGTAGTATGAGACCCCCGCCCCCCTACGAGCAGTACTTC
CASSMRPPPPYEQYF
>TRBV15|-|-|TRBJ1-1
TGTGCCACCAGCAGAGATGTGGGGGGGAACACTGAAGCTTTCTTT
CATSRDVGGNTEAFF
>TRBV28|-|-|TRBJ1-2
TGTGCCAGCAGTTTACCTGGTCGGGCAGGGACTAGCTACACCTTC
CASSLPGRAGTSYTF
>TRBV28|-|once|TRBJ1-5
TGTGCCAGCAGTTTCATGAGTTTTGGGGATCAGCCCCAGCATTTT
CASSFMSFGDQPQHF
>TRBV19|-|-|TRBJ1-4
TGTGCCAGTAGTATTCGCAGGGATAATGAAAAACTGTTTTTT
CASSIRRDNEKLFF
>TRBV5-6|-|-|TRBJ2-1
TGTGCCAGCAGCTTGGTGATAGGGAACTCCTACAATGAGCAGTTCTTC
CASSLVIGNSYNEQFF